This is a list of T cell receptor beta chains from one sample in a study of blood T cell repertoires in COVID-19. Measured with immunoSEQ multiplex PCR; TCRdb has only the in-frame clones, and not every one. The data contain hundreds of thousands of clones, 86% of them singletons. Source material: PBMCs or T cells enriched from blood (not recorded which). Receptor source: a woman between 45 and 60 years old in a cohort exposed to, infected with or recovered from COVID-19 (not recorded which). CDR3s include the opening cysteine and the closing phenylalanine or tryptophan. Expanded clones are given a class, and other clones once, few, many or no size at all.

>TRBV4-2|NA
CASSRESGGFSYEQYF
>TRBV2|few
CASRARQSNQPQHF
>TRBV19|NA
CASSRGQETQYF
>TRBV11-2|NA
CASSRDPAEIYF
>TRBV3-1/TRBV3-2|NA
CASSLRQGAREQYF
>TRBV20-1|NA
CSASVHLGSPLHF
>TRBV7-2|few
CASSLVSGNFGNQPQHF
>TRBV2|NA
CASSVGPGQEQPQHF
>TRBV18|NA
CASSPLKGAGTQETQYF
>TRBV5-4|NA
CASSSRQGSDTQYF
>TRBV10-3|NA
CAINRAMNTEAFF
>TRBV18|NA
CASSSRGASSSYNEQFF
>TRBV18|NA
CASSPRTVTSGNTIYF
>TRBV10-3|NA
CAISGTSGDYEQYF
>TRBV6-2/TRBV6-3|NA
CASSFATPTTAFSGYTF
>TRBV14|NA
CASTVGEEGLAGIYNEQFF
>TRBV6-4|NA
CASSDPGSRNEQFF
>TRBV7-6|NA
CASSLEGASGGGEQFF
>TRBV12-3/TRBV12-4|NA
CASTSGTGAEAFF
>TRBV7-4|NA
CASSSYSYNEQFF
>TRBV7-2|few
CASSLVRQRTGELFF
>TRBV10-3|once
CAISGTGELSPLHF
>TRBV5-4|NA
CASSSAVGGGAYEQYF
>TRBV4-1|NA
CASSHPGQGFEQFF
>TRBV30|few
CAWQNSGNTIYF
>TRBV7-3|NA
CASSLIRTGEAFF
>TRBV5-4|once
CASSHTGGARGYTF
>TRBV19|NA
CASSVGQGYAEQFF
>TRBV12-3/TRBV12-4|NA
CASNVEGRYEQYF
>TRBV6-2/TRBV6-3|few
CASSKSPPGTGELFF
>TRBV11-2|NA
CASSSNSGGEETQYF
>TRBV6-5|NA
CASRLTARNTGELFF
>TRBV7-8|NA
CASSKAGPREGYGYTF
>TRBV19|NA
CASSIIWQGVDNYGYTF
>TRBV11-3|NA
CASSPGLAGRGNEQFF
>TRBV6-4|NA
CASSSQAPNEQFF
>TRBV9|NA
CASSVADRGPYEQYF
>TRBV7-2|NA
CASSLIGLAGGPGTGELFF
>TRBV9|NA
CASSVTGGAVNTEAFF
>TRBV5-6|NA
CASSFPSGGDYGYTF
>TRBV16|NA
CASSRQGSADEQFF
>TRBV11-1|NA
CASSSLRGGTYNEQFF
>TRBV19|NA
CASSTRQGGPMNTEAFF
>TRBV7-3|NA
CASSRLAGGTYTDTQYF
>TRBV24-1|once
CATSTGTEAFF
>TRBV12-3/TRBV12-4|NA
CASSLGPSGELFF
>TRBV12-3/TRBV12-4|NA
CASSRQLNTEAFF
>TRBV5-1|NA
CASSLAGQRGGTDTQYF
>TRBV6-6|NA
CASSPEQGFRDAATQYF
>TRBV29-1|NA
CSVKTLGTGGSGANVLTF
>TRBV24-1|NA
CATSDPDRGGNEKLFF
>TRBV19|NA
CASSISGFGNQPQHF
>TRBV7-9|NA
CASSREGGSQPQHF
>TRBV9|NA
CASSARDTYGYTF
>TRBV5-6|NA
CASSLGTVLSYEQYF
>TRBV5-1|NA
CASSLTGQVINEQFF
>TRBV3-1/TRBV3-2|NA
CASSQDAGGGTDTQYF
>TRBV29-1|NA
CSVEDPDRQYTIYF
>TRBV7-9|NA
CASSSSIRDRPFDYTF
>TRBV6-1|NA
CASSEVGNSPLHF